These 7 T cell receptor beta chains came from one sample sequenced in a study of shared T cell receptors in the human thymus. The table came from immunoSEQ multiplex PCR; TCRdb's copy has only in-frame clones and leaves some out. The sample has 630,000 or so clones, more than 70% seen once. The data also belong to a second study, concerning human thymus T cells.

The sequenced material came from thymocytes. The receptors were gathered from a boy under two years old with a congenital heart defect.

V gene TRBV4-1 combines with J gene TRBJ2-1, with 8 bases aligning to TRBD2. CDR1 is MGHRA, CDR2 YSYEKL, per germline. CDR3 length: 16 residues. V was clipped by 3 bases and J by 2 bases; unmatched bases: 6. CDR3 residues: CASSHPREAAYNEQFF. CDR3 DNA: TGCGCCAGCAGCCACCCGCGGGAGGCAGCCTACAATGAGCAGTTCTTC.

This clone was seen only a few times. The rearrangement uses TRBV5-6 and TRBJ1-1, with a tentative D call TRBD1 (6 bases). The V end was cut by 0 bases, the J end by 6 bases, with 12 bases between. Per germline, CDR1 SGHDT and CDR2 YYEEEE. CDR3 length: 14 amino acids. The CDR3 nucleotides are TGTGCCAGCAGCTTGGCCATCAGGGGACCTGAAGCTTTCTTT. Protein sequence: CASSLAIRGPEAFF.

In nucleotides, the CDR3 is TGTGCCAGCAGCAAGCCCCCCCGGCGGGAGCGGTTCCACGAGCAGTACTTC. This sequence encodes CASSKPPRRERFHEQYF. The chain employs TRBV21-1 and TRBJ2-7; TRBD2 is the table's D call, not checked against the DNA. TRBV21-1 represents a pseudogene. This CDR3 is 17 amino acids long.

The V gene is TRBV2, the J gene TRBJ2-3; no clear D. The CDR3 contains 15 residues. The germline V gene has CDR1 SNHLY and CDR2 FYNNEI. V was trimmed by 4 bases and J by 0 bases, leaving 11 bases between them. CDR3 in DNA: TGTGCCAGCAGTGTAAAGCGCTCTAGCACAGATACGCAGTATTTT. This sequence encodes CASSVKRSSTDTQYF.

The chain recombines TRBV18 with TRBJ1-5, with a possible D match to TRBD1 (5 bases). Germline V gene lookup returns CDR1 KGHSH and CDR2 LQKENI. Trimming stripped 3 bases from V and 5 bases from J, with 14 bases between. The CDR3 extends over 15 amino acids. In nucleotides, the CDR3 is TGTGCCAGCTCACCGGGACTCAGGGTTGATCAGCCCCAGCATTTT. Translating gives CASSPGLRVDQPQHF.

V gene TRBV27 combines with J gene TRBJ2-5, with TRBD2 identical over 8 bases. V lost 3 bases, J lost 5 bases, and 5 bases stayed unmatched. Germline V gene lookup returns CDR1 MNHEY and CDR2 SMNVEV (reference sequence). The CDR3 has 14 amino acids. The CDR3 here is CASSFERGQETQYF. The DNA for the CDR3 is TGTGCCAGCAGTTTTGAGCGGGGGCAGGAGACCCAGTACTTC.

This clone was picked up one time. The rearrangement links TRBV9 to TRBJ2-7; TRBD1 matches 7 bases. The CDR3 loop spans 13 amino acids. The germline gives CDR1 SGDLS, CDR2 YYNGEE. The V and J ends lost 3 bases and 1 base, in that order; junction bases with no gene match: 1. CDR3 bases: TGTGCCAGCAGCGGGGACAGATCCTACGAGCAGTACTTC. It encodes CASSGDRSYEQYF.